This TCR beta chain was identified in a study of blood T cell repertoires in COVID-19 (TCRdb year 2020). Study-level background: The collaborator samples originated in the United States, Italy and Spain and spanned the acute and convalescent phases of COVID-19. The material from the prospective study consisted of cDNA or gDNA derived from T cells, B-cell-depleted T cells, or PBMCs. Subjects who had been exposed to COVID-19, were actively infected with it, or had recovered from it provided the deeply sampled blood TCRbeta repertoires that made up the dataset. The repertoires were released in a freely available public database intended as a resource for research on the immune response to SARS-CoV-2. The samples were drawn from the first 160 participants of the ongoing ImmuneRACE study and from some 1,300 subjects provided by 6 global collaborators. A de-identified subject ID, COVID-19 status, age in years and sex were almost always included in the sample metadata. Where available, HLA class I and class II types were obtained from metadata supplied by the sample provider rather than from assay-based typing. What the authors observed across the whole study: How much clinical and demographic metadata was included differed by source and by participant, and the metadata was provided uncurated.

Each collaborating institution followed its own protocols to collect whole blood in K2EDTA tubes. For TCRbeta analysis, collaborators shipped samples in one of three forms: frozen whole blood, isolated PBMCs, or DNA extracted from either of those sample types. TCRbeta CDR3 regions were amplified from genomic DNA using the immunoSEQ Assay, a bias-controlled multiplex PCR. The original methods were these. The number of nucleated cells in each sample was estimated from the amplification of reference gene primers within the assay. To quantify the absolute abundance of each unique TCRbeta CDR3 rearrangement, sequence reads were collapsed and filtered. For each sample, productive Simpson clonality was calculated by taking the square root of Simpson's diversity index across productive rearrangements. TCRdb re-hosts the immuneACCESS table, in-frame sequences only. Its copies lack some clones; in the studies checked, an unresolved V gene accounts for under half of them, and the cause for the rest is not known. The DNA gave D and trimming, while V, J and clone size come from that table. The sample includes roughly 40,000 clones, with under 85% observed a single time. The biggest ten clones account for more than 9% of the sample.

Regarding this clone: Its specific antigen is unknown. No much larger clonotype is one base removed from it; base qualities were not supplied.

The sample consisted of peripheral blood. This sequence was found in a human donor in a cohort sampled during active COVID-19.

The CDR3 has the sequence CASSAGGGAGEQYF. The nucleotide sequence is TGTGCCAGCAGCGCTGGCGGGGGGGCCGGTGAGCAGTACTTC. The chain was built from TRBV9 and TRBJ2-7, with 9 central nucleotides matching TRBD2. The germline V end is reduced by 3 bases and the J end by 7 bases; junction bases left unmatched: 8. The CDR3 runs 14 amino acids, cysteine and phenylalanine included. This entry keeps only the CDR3 DNA: 42 bases, framed from base 1. The germline V gene sets CDR1 to SGDLS and CDR2 to YYNGEE.